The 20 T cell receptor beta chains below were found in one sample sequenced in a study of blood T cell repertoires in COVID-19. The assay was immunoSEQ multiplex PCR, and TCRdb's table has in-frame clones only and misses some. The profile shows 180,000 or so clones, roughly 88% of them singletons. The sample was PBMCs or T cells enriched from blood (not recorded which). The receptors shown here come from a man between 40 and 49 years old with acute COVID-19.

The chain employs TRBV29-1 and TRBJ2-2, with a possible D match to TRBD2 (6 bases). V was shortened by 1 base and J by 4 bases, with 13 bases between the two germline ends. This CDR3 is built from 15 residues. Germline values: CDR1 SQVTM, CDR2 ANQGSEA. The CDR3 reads CSVEVVSGPTGELFF. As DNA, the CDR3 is TGCAGCGTTGAAGTGGTGAGCGGGCCCACCGGGGAGCTGTTTTTT.

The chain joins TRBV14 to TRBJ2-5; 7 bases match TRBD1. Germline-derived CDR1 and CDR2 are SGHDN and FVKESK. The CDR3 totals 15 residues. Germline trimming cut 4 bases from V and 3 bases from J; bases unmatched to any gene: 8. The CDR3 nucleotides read TGTGCCAGCAGCCTCCCGGGACAGAGAAAAGAGACCCAGTACTTC. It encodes CASSLPGQRKETQYF. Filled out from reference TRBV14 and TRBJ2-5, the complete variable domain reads EAGVTQFPSHSVIEKGQTVTLRCDPISGHDNLYWYRRVMGKEIKFLLHFVKESKQDESGMPNNRFLAERTGGTYSTLKVQPAELEDSGVYFCASSLPGQRKETQYFGPGTRLLVL.

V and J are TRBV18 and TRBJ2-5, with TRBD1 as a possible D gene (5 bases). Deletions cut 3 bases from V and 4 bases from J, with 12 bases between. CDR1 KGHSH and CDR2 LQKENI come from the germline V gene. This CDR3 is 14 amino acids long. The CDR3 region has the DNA TGTGCCAGCTCACCGCCAGGGAATGGAGAGACCCAGTACTTC. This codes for CASSPPGNGETQYF.

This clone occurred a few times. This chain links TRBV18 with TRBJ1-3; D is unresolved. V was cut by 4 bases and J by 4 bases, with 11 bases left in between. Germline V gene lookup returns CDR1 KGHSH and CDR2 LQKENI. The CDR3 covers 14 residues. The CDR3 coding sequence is TGTGCCAGCTCACTGACGGGGTCGGGAAACACCATATATTTT. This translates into CASSLTGSGNTIYF. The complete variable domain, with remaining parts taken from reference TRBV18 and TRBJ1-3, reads NAGVMQNPRHLVRRRGQEARLRCSPMKGHSHVYWYRQLPEEGLKFMVYLQKENIIDESGMPKERFSAEFPKEGPSILRIQQVVRGDSAAYFCASSLTGSGNTIYFGEGSWLTVV.

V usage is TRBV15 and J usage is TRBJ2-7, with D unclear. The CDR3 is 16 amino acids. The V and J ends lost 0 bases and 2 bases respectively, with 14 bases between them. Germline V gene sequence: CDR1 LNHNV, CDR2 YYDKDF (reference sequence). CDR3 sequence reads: CATSRDLTRSTYEQYF. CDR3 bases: TGTGCCACCAGCAGAGATCTTACGAGGTCGACCTACGAGCAGTACTTC.

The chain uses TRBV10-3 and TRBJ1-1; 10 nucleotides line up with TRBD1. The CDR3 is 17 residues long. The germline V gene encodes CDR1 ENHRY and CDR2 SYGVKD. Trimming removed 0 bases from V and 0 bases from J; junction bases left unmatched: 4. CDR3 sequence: CAISESTGTGVNTEAFF. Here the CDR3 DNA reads TGTGCCATCAGTGAGTCCACCGGGACAGGGGTGAACACTGAAGCTTTCTTT.

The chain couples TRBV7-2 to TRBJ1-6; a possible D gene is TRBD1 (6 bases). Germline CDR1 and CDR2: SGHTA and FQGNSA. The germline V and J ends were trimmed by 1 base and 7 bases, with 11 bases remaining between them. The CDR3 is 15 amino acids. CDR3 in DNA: TGTGCCAGCAGCTTAGAGACGCAGGGGAATTCACCCCTCCACTTT. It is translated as CASSLETQGNSPLHF.

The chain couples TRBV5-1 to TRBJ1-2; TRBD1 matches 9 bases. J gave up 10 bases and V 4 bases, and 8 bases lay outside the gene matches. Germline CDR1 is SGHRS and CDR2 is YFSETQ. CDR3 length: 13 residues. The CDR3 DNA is TGCGCCAGCAGCCCAGAGGGACAGGGTGACTACACCTTC. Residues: CASSPEGQGDYTF.

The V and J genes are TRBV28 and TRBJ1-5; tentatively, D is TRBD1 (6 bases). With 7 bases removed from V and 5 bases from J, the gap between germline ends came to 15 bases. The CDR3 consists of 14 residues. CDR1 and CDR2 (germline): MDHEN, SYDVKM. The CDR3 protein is CASTDSRGYQPQHF. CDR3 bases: TGTGCCAGCACCGACTCGAGGGGGTATCAGCCCCAGCATTTT. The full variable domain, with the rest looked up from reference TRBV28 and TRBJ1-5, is DVKVTQSSRYLVKRTGEKVFLECVQDMDHENMFWYRQDPGLGLRLIYFSYDVKMKEKGDIPEGYSVSREKKERFSLILESASTNQTSMYLCASTDSRGYQPQHFGDGTRLSIL.

The CDR3 DNA reads TGCGCCTCCAGTCCAGGGGTGAACACTGAAGCTTTCTTT. It codes for CASSPGVNTEAFF. The chain carries TRBV4-1 and TRBJ1-1; tentatively, D is TRBD1 (6 bases). V shed 11 bases and J shed 0 bases, with 13 bases lying between them. The CDR3 is made up of 13 amino acids. Germline lookup yields CDR1 MGHRA and CDR2 YSYEKL.

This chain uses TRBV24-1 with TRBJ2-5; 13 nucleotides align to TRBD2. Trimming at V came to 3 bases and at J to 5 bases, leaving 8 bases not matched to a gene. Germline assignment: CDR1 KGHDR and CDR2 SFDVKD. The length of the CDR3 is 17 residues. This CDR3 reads CATSDSGLAGERETQYF. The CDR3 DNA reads TGTGCCACCAGTGATAGTGGACTAGCGGGAGAGAGGGAGACCCAGTACTTC.

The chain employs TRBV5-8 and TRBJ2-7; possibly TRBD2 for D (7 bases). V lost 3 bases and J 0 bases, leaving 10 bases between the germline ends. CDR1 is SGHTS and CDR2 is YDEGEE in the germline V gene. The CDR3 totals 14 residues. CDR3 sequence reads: CASSSRGASYEQYF. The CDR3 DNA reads TGTGCCAGCAGCTCCCGGGGGGCCTCCTACGAGCAGTACTTC.

CDR3 nucleotides: TGCGCCAGCAGCTCCAGGGGTGCCCACGAGCAGTACTTC. Translation gives CASSSRGAHEQYF. The V and J genes are TRBV5-1 and TRBJ2-7; D might be TRBD1 (6 bases). Looked up from germline, CDR1 is SGHRS and CDR2 is YFSETQ. V was shortened by 3 bases and J by 5 bases, with 12 bases between the two germline ends. The length of the CDR3 is 13 residues.

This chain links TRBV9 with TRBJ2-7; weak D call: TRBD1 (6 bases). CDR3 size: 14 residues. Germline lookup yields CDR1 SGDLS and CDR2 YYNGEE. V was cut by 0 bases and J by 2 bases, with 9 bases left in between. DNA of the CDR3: TGTGCCAGCAGCGTAGGACAGGCAACCTACGAGCAGTACTTC. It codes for CASSVGQATYEQYF. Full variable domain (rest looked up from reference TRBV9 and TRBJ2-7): DSGVTQTPKHLITATGQRVTLRCSPRSGDLSVYWYQQSLDQGLQFLIQYYNGEERAKGNILERFSAQQFPDLHSELNLSSLELGDSALYFCASSVGQATYEQYFGPGTRLTVT.

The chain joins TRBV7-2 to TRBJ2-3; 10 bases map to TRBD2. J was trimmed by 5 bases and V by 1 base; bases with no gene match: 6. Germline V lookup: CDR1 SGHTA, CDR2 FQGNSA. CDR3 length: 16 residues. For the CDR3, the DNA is TGTGCCAGCAGCTTAGGCAGTCTAGCGGGAGTAGATACGCAGTATTTT. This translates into CASSLGSLAGVDTQYF.

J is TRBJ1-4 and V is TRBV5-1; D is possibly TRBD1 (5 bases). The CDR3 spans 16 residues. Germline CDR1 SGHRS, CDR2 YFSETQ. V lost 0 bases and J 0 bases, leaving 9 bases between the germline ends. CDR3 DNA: TGCGCCAGCAGCTTGGCAACAGGTGCAACTAATGAAAAACTGTTTTTT. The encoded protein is CASSLATGATNEKLFF.

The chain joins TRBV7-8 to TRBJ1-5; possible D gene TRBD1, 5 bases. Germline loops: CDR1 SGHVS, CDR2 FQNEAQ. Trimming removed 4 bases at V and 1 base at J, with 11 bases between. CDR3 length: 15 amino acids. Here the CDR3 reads CASSSSRASNQPQHF. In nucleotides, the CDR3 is TGTGCCAGCAGCTCCAGCAGGGCCAGCAATCAGCCCCAGCATTTT.

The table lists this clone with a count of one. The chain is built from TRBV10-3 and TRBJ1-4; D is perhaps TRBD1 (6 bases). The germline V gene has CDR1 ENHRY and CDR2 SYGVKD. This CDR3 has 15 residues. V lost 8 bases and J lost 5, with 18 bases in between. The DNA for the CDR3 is TGTGCCATCGGAATTTCGACAGGAGGCAATGAAAAACTGTTTTTT. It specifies CAIGISTGGNEKLFF.

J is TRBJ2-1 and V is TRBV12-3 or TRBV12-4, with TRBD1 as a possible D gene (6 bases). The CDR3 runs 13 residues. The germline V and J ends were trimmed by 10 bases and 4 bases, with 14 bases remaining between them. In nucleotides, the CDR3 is TGTGCCACTTCAACAGGGATATACAATGAGCAGTTCTTC. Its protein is CATSTGIYNEQFF.

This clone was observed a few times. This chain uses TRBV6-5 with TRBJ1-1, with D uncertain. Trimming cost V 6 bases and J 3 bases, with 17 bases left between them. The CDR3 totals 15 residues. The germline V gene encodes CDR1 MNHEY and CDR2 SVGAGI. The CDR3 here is CASRHDMFRHTEAFF. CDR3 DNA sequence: TGTGCCAGCAGACACGACATGTTCCGGCACACTGAAGCTTTCTTT.